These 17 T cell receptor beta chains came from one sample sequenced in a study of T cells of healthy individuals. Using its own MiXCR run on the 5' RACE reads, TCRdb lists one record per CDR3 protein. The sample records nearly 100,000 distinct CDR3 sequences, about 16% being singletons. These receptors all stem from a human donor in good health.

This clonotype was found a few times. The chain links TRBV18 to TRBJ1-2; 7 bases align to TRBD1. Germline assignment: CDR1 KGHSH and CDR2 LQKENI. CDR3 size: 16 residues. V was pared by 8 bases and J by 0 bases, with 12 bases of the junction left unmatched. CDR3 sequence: CASEQLTGEANYGYTF. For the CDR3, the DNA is TGTGCCAGCGAGCAACTCACAGGGGAGGCTAACTATGGCTACACCTTC.

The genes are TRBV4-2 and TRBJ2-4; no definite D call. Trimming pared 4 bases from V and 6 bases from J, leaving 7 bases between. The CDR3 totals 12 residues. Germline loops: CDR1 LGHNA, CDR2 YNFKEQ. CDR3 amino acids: CASSLKPNIQYF. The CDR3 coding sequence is TGTGCCAGCAGCCTAAAGCCAAACATTCAGTACTTC.

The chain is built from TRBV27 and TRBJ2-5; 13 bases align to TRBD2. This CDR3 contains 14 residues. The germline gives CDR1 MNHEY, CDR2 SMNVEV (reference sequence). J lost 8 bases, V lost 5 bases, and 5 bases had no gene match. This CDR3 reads CASSPTSGRGTQYF. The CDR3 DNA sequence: TGTGCCAGCAGTCCTACTAGCGGGAGGGGAACCCAGTACTTC.

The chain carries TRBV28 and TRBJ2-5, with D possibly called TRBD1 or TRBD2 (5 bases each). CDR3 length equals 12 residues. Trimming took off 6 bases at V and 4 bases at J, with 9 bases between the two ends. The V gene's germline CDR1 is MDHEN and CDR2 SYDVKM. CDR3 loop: CASRRGGETQYF. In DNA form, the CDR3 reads TGTGCCAGCAGGAGGGGTGGAGAGACCCAGTACTTC.

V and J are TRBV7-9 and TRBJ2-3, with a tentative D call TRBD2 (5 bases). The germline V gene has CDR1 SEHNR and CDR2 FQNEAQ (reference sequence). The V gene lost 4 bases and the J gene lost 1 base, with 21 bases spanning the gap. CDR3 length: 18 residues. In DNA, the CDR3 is TGTGCCAGCAGCTCCACGGGGTCAAAAGGGCCCCGCACAGATACGCAGTATTTT. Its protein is CASSSTGSKGPRTDTQYF.

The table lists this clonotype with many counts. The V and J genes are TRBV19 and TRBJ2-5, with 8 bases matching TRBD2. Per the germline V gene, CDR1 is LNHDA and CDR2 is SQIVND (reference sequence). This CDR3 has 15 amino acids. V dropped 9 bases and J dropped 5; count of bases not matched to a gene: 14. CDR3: CASGLYGTSHETQYF. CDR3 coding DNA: TGTGCCAGCGGCCTATACGGGACTAGTCACGAGACCCAGTACTTC.

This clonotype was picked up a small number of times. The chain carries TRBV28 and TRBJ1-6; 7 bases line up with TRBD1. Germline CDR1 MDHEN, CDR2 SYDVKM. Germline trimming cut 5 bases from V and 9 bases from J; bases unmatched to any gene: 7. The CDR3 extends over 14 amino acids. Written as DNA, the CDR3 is TGTGCCAGCAGTCCGGGACAGATGGGTTCACCCCTCCACTTT. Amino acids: CASSPGQMGSPLHF.

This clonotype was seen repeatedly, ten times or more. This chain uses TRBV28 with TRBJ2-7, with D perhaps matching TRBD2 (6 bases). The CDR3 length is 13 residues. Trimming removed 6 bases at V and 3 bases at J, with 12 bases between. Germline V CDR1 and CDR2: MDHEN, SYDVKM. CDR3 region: CASRLGTYYEQYF. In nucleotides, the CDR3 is TGTGCCAGCAGACTAGGGACTTACTACGAGCAGTACTTC.

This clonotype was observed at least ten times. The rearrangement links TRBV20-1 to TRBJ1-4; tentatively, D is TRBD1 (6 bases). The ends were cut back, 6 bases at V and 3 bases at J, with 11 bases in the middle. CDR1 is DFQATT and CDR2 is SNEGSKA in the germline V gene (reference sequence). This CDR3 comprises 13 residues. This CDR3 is CSAREGANEKLFF. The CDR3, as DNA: TGCAGTGCCCGGGAGGGGGCTAATGAAAAACTGTTTTTT.

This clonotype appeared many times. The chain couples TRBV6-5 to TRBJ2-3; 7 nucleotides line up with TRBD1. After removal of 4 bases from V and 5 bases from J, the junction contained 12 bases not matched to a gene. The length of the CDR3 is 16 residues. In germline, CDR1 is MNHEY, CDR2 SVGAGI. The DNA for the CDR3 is TGTGCCAGCAGTTGGCAACGGACAGGTGGAAGAGATACGCAGTATTTT. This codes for CASSWQRTGGRDTQYF.

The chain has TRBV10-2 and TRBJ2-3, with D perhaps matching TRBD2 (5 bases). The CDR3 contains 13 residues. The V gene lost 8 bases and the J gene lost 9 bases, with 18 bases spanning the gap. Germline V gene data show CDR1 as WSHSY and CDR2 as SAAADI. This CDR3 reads CASAGGNMETQYF. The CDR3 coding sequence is TGCGCCAGCGCCGGAGGAAATATGGAAACGCAGTATTTT.

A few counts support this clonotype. CDR3 in amino acids: CASSAGRFQLSYNEQFF. The CDR3 DNA reads TGTGCCAGCAGCGCGGGACGGTTCCAACTATCCTACAATGAGCAGTTCTTC. The V call is TRBV7-9, the J call TRBJ2-1; D may be TRBD2 (6 bases). V lost 5 bases to trimming and J lost 1 base, with 18 bases between them. The CDR3 totals 17 residues. The germline V gene has CDR1 SEHNR and CDR2 FQNEAQ (reference sequence).

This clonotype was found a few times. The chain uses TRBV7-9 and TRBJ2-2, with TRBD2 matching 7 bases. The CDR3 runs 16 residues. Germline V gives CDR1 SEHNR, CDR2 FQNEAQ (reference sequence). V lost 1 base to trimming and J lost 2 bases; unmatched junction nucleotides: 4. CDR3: CASSLGLAVNTGELFF. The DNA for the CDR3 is TGTGCCAGCAGCTTAGGACTAGCCGTCAACACCGGGGAGCTGTTTTTT.

The DNA of the CDR3 is TGTGCCAGCAGGGGGGAGGGCACAGATACGCAGTATTTT. Amino acid sequence: CASRGEGTDTQYF. The chain employs TRBV2 and TRBJ2-3; perhaps TRBD2 as D (6 bases). The length of the CDR3 is 13 residues. Germline V CDR1 and CDR2: SNHLY, FYNNEI. V was trimmed by 6 bases and J by 1 base, leaving 8 bases between them.

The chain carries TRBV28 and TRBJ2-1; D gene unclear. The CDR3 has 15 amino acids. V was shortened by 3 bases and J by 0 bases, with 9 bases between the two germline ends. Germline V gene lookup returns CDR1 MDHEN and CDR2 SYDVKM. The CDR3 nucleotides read TGTGCCAGCAGTTTGGGAATTAGCTCCTACAATGAGCAGTTCTTC. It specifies CASSLGISSYNEQFF.

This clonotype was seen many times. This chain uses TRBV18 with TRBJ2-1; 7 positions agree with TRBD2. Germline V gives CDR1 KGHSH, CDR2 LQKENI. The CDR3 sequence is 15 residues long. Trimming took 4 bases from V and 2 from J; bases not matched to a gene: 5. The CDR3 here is CASSLPGLTYNEQFF. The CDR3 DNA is TGTGCCAGCTCACTCCCGGGACTAACCTACAATGAGCAGTTCTTC.

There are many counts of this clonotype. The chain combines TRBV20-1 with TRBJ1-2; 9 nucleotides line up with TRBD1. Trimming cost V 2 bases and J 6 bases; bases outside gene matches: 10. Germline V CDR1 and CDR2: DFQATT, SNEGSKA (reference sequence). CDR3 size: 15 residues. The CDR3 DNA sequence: TGCAGTGCTAGACCTCGACAGGGGGAGAGGCATGGCTACACCTTC. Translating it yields CSARPRQGERHGYTF.